A selection of T cell receptor beta chains follows, all from one sample in a study of cytomegalovirus exposure and HLA in healthy donors. Assay: immunoSEQ multiplex PCR; the TCRdb copy retains only in-frame clones and omits some. The table records over 50,000 clones, around 90% of them present only once. Sequencing input: PBMCs. The receptors were sampled from a man aged 25 to 40 in good health and CMV-seropositive. The CDR3 runs from the conserved cysteine through the conserved F or W. A D gene is named only where the DNA matches it firmly. Clone sizes are given selectively: once, few, many, or a class where the clone is expanded.

j_call,d_call,clone_size,v_call,cdr3_aa,cdr3_nt
TRBJ2-5,NA,NA,TRBV19,CASSMFSKETQYF,TGTGCCAGTAGTATGTTCAGTAAAGAGACCCAGTACTTC
TRBJ2-7,NA,NA,TRBV6-6,CATSSPPLFYEQYF,TGTGCCACCAGTTCTCCCCCACTCTTTTACGAGCAGTACTTC
TRBJ2-2,NA,once,TRBV27,CASRPIKRVYGTGELFF,TGTGCCAGCAGGCCTATAAAAAGAGTATACGGCACCGGGGAGCTGTTTTTT
TRBJ1-3,TRBD1,NA,TRBV18,CASSPLRTGAGNTIYF,TGTGCCAGCTCACCTCTTAGGACAGGGGCTGGAAACACCATATATTTT
TRBJ2-1,TRBD1,NA,TRBV5-5,CASSLRGPRRNEQFF,TGTGCCAGCAGCTTGAGGGGGCCTAGGAGGAATGAGCAGTTCTTC
TRBJ2-1,NA,NA,TRBV29-1,CSVEGGQGVNNEQFF,TGCAGCGTTGAGGGTGGGCAGGGTGTCAACAATGAGCAGTTCTTC
TRBJ2-1,TRBD1,NA,TRBV7-8,CASSASRTGMGYNEQFF,TGTGCCAGCAGCGCAAGCCGGACAGGGATGGGCTACAATGAGCAGTTCTTC
TRBJ1-2,NA,NA,TRBV5-1,CASSLTQGTNYGYTF,TGCGCCAGCAGCTTGACCCAGGGAACCAACTATGGCTACACCTTC
TRBJ1-4,NA,NA,TRBV30,CAWSLNYNEKLFF,TGTGCCTGGAGTCTTAACTATAATGAAAAACTGTTTTTT
TRBJ1-2,NA,NA,TRBV19,CASNRLDGATRGYTF,TGTGCCAGTAACCGACTTGACGGAGCTACCCGGGGCTACACCTTC
TRBJ1-1,NA,few,TRBV5-6,CASSRTAITEAFF,TGTGCCAGCAGCCGGACAGCTATCACTGAAGCTTTCTTT
TRBJ2-5,NA,NA,TRBV7-3,CASSRGREETQYF,TGTGCCAGCAGTCGAGGCAGGGAAGAGACCCAGTACTTC
TRBJ2-7,NA,NA,TRBV29-1,CSVADSEQYF,TGCAGCGTTGCGGACAGCGAGCAGTACTTC